The 2 T cell receptor beta chains presented below share a single source sample, sequenced in a study of T cells after yellow fever vaccination. TCRdb reprocessed the 5' RACE reads via MiXCR and lists one record per CDR3 protein. The repertoire consists of 100,000 to 150,000 distinct CDR3 sequences, with 7.4% occurring once and the leading ten covering roughly 2.6%. Sequenced material: CD4+ T cells sorted from PBMCs, taken around 10 days after the first yellow fever vaccination. These TCRs come from a man aged 18 to 29 who received the YFV17D yellow fever vaccine.

This clonotype was observed at least ten times. The rearrangement uses TRBV7-2 and TRBJ1-2; maybe TRBD1 (6 bases). The CDR3 spans 15 residues. V gave up 4 bases and J gave up 6 bases, with 18 bases separating them. Germline CDR1 is SGHTA and CDR2 is FQGNSA. The CDR3 DNA reads as TGTGCCAGCAGCTGGAGTTTGGGGGGCCCAAATGGCTACACCTTC. Its protein product is CASSWSLGGPNGYTF.

This clonotype was detected ten times or more. The CDR3 spells CASSLLAGIVDTQYF. CDR3 in DNA: TGTGCCAGCAGCTTGCTAGCGGGGATTGTGGATACGCAGTATTTT. V usage is TRBV5-6 and J usage is TRBJ2-3, with 9 nucleotides matching TRBD2. The germline gives CDR1 SGHDT, CDR2 YYEEEE. The junction had 6 bases not matched to a gene; V was cut back by 1 base and J by 6 bases. The CDR3 covers 15 residues.